This T cell receptor beta chain stems from a study of cytomegalovirus exposure and HLA in healthy donors. Whole-study results and caveats: Analysis performed later found about 17,000 TCR beta sequences associated with HLA alleles at 0.05 false discovery rate.

Germline V lookup: CDR1 MNHNS, CDR2 SASEGT. The CDR3 contains 16 residues. Trimming took off 3 bases at V and 0 bases at J, with 12 bases between the two ends. About this clone: Its antigen is unknown.

The study ran its PCR with 60 Vbeta and 13 Jbeta primers. Study processing details: A follow-up analysis tallied tens of millions of unique TCR beta chains, roughly 11 million shared. TCRdb keeps only in-frame clones here, not all; method: immunoSEQ multiplex PCR. V, J and clone size are those of that table, while D and trimming were read from the DNA. The sample carries about 140,000 clones, more than 70% recorded once. The chain employs TRBV6-1 and TRBJ1-5; perhaps TRBD1 as D (6 bases). The specimen sequenced was PBMCs. The sequence came from a male donor in good health and CMV-seropositive. The CDR3, as DNA: TGTGCCAGCAGTGACCCCTGGACAGATAGCAATCAGCCCCAGCATTTT. Translating it yields CASSDPWTDSNQPQHF.